Listed below are T cell receptor beta chains from one sample, sequenced in a study of molecular identifiers for immune sequencing clone quantification. TCRdb independently ran MiXCR on the PCR reads; one entry per CDR3 protein. The sample includes 490,000 or so distinct CDR3 sequences, around 23% of them seen just once. The sequenced material came from naive CD8+ T cells from blood, with Jurkat cell RNA spiked in. These receptors were obtained from a human donor in good health. Some libraries in this study had Jurkat cell RNA spiked in. CDR3s include the opening cysteine and the closing phenylalanine or tryptophan. A D gene is named only where the DNA matches it firmly. Clone size is not always given. Where it is, it says once, few, many or a class for expanded clones.

clone_size: many; d_call: -; v_call: TRBV3-1; j_call: TRBJ2-4; cdr3_aa: CASSPLSDSLAKNIQYF; cdr3_nt: TGTGCCAGCAGCCCACTATCGGACAGTCTAGCCAAAAACATTCAGTACTTC
clone_size: many; d_call: -; v_call: TRBV7-9; j_call: TRBJ1-2; cdr3_aa: CASSLVQQAADGYTF; cdr3_nt: TGTGCCAGCAGCTTAGTACAACAGGCAGCTGATGGCTACACCTTC
clone_size: -; d_call: -; v_call: TRBV6-2/TRBV6-3; j_call: TRBJ2-3; cdr3_aa: CASSYSFILPSTDTQYF; cdr3_nt: TGTGCCAGCAGTTACTCTTTCATCCTACCTAGCACAGATACGCAGTATTTT
clone_size: many; d_call: -; v_call: TRBV7-9; j_call: TRBJ1-1; cdr3_aa: CASSLLTPKTANTEAFF; cdr3_nt: TGTGCCAGCAGCTTATTAACCCCTAAGACAGCGAACACTGAAGCTTTCTTT
clone_size: few; d_call: -; v_call: TRBV27; j_call: TRBJ1-1; cdr3_aa: CASSFVTNTEAFF; cdr3_nt: TGTGCCAGCAGTTTTGTTACGAACACTGAAGCTTTCTTT
clone_size: many; d_call: -; v_call: TRBV27; j_call: TRBJ2-7; cdr3_aa: CASSHSGGGSTYEQYF; cdr3_nt: TGTGCCAGCTCTCACAGTGGGGGGGGCAGCACCTACGAGCAGTACTTC
clone_size: few; d_call: -; v_call: TRBV7-6; j_call: TRBJ1-1; cdr3_aa: CASSPPAGHEAFF; cdr3_nt: TGTGCCAGCAGCCCCCCGGCGGGGCATGAAGCTTTCTTT
clone_size: -; d_call: -; v_call: TRBV13; j_call: TRBJ2-3; cdr3_aa: CASSSRVGWTDTQYF; cdr3_nt: TGTGCCAGCAGCTCCAGGGTCGGTTGGACAGATACGCAGTATTTT
clone_size: -; d_call: -; v_call: TRBV9; j_call: TRBJ2-2; cdr3_aa: CASSLGLARTNTGELFF; cdr3_nt: TGTGCCAGCAGCCTAGGTTTAGCGCGGACGAACACCGGGGAGCTGTTTTTT
clone_size: few; d_call: TRBD2; v_call: TRBV7-3; j_call: TRBJ2-7; cdr3_aa: CASSPTSGRGYEQYF; cdr3_nt: TGTGCCAGCAGCCCGACTAGCGGGAGGGGGTACGAGCAGTACTTC
clone_size: -; d_call: -; v_call: TRBV11-2; j_call: TRBJ1-4; cdr3_aa: CASSLAAVGPGYEKLFF; cdr3_nt: TGTGCCAGCAGCTTAGCGGCGGTTGGGCCGGGTTATGAAAAACTGTTTTTT
clone_size: few; d_call: TRBD2; v_call: TRBV27; j_call: TRBJ2-2; cdr3_aa: CASSSGTSGVTNTGELFF; cdr3_nt: TGTGCCAGCAGTTCCGGGACTAGCGGGGTAACCAACACCGGGGAGCTGTTTTTT
clone_size: few; d_call: -; v_call: TRBV29-1; j_call: TRBJ2-7; cdr3_aa: CSVEGGPSGDPYEQYF; cdr3_nt: TGCAGCGTTGAAGGGGGTCCGAGCGGAGACCCCTACGAGCAGTACTTC
clone_size: many; d_call: -; v_call: TRBV2; j_call: TRBJ1-4; cdr3_aa: CASSDSDGLTNEKLFF; cdr3_nt: TGTGCCAGCAGTGACTCCGACGGGTTGACTAATGAAAAACTGTTTTTT
clone_size: -; d_call: -; v_call: TRBV28; j_call: TRBJ2-5; cdr3_aa: CASLPAGSSYTAPSF; cdr3_nt: TGTGCCAGCCTGCCCGCTGGAAGCTCCTACACTGCGCCGTCCTTC
clone_size: -; d_call: -; v_call: TRBV2; j_call: TRBJ2-7; cdr3_aa: CASSQFAGYEQYF; cdr3_nt: TGTGCCAGCTCACAGTTTGCAGGCTACGAGCAGTACTTC
clone_size: -; d_call: TRBD2; v_call: TRBV7-9; j_call: TRBJ2-1; cdr3_aa: CASSLPSGRAMSYNEQFF; cdr3_nt: TGTGCCAGCAGCTTACCTAGCGGGAGAGCCATGTCCTACAATGAGCAGTTCTTC
clone_size: few; d_call: TRBD1; v_call: TRBV4-3; j_call: TRBJ1-2; cdr3_aa: CASSQETGAYGYTF; cdr3_nt: TGCGCCAGCAGCCAGGAGACAGGGGCGTATGGCTACACCTTC
clone_size: -; d_call: -; v_call: TRBV27; j_call: TRBJ2-3; cdr3_aa: CASSLMAGTDTQYF; cdr3_nt: TGTGCCAGCAGTTTGATGGCAGGCACAGATACGCAGTATTTT
clone_size: many; d_call: -; v_call: TRBV7-6; j_call: TRBJ2-2; cdr3_aa: CASSLIGTISANTGELFF; cdr3_nt: TGTGCCAGCAGCTTGATCGGTACCATCTCTGCGAACACCGGGGAGCTGTTTTTT
clone_size: many; d_call: TRBD2; v_call: TRBV12-5; j_call: TRBJ2-3; cdr3_aa: CASGFGLAGSTDTQYF; cdr3_nt: TGTGCTAGTGGTTTCGGACTAGCGGGGAGCACAGATACGCAGTATTTT
clone_size: few; d_call: TRBD2; v_call: TRBV27; j_call: TRBJ2-3; cdr3_aa: CASNLAGRGDTQYF; cdr3_nt: TGTGCCAGCAATTTAGCGGGAAGGGGAGATACGCAGTATTTT
clone_size: -; d_call: TRBD1; v_call: TRBV27; j_call: TRBJ2-6; cdr3_aa: CASEGRGLSGANVLTF; cdr3_nt: TGTGCCAGCGAGGGCAGGGGGCTATCTGGGGCCAACGTCCTGACTTTC
clone_size: many; d_call: -; v_call: TRBV12-3/TRBV12-4; j_call: TRBJ2-7; cdr3_aa: CASSFSLSQHEQYF; cdr3_nt: TGTGCCAGCAGTTTTTCCTTATCACAGCACGAGCAGTACTTC
clone_size: many; d_call: -; v_call: TRBV6-1; j_call: TRBJ1-1; cdr3_aa: CASSDFYSEAFF; cdr3_nt: TGTGCCAGCAGTGATTTTTACAGCGAAGCTTTCTTT
clone_size: -; d_call: -; v_call: TRBV29-1; j_call: TRBJ1-3; cdr3_aa: CSVDDSDSGNTIYF; cdr3_nt: TGCAGCGTTGACGACAGCGACTCTGGAAACACCATATATTTT
clone_size: -; d_call: -; v_call: TRBV4-3; j_call: TRBJ1-2; cdr3_aa: CASSQDRPSSDYTF; cdr3_nt: TGCGCCAGCAGCCAAGATCGGCCCAGTTCAGACTACACCTTC
clone_size: many; d_call: TRBD1; v_call: TRBV7-2; j_call: TRBJ2-5; cdr3_aa: CASSLPTGTGAVGQETQYF; cdr3_nt: TGTGCCAGCAGCCTCCCAACCGGGACAGGTGCCGTGGGACAAGAGACCCAGTACTTC
clone_size: -; d_call: -; v_call: TRBV2; j_call: TRBJ2-7; cdr3_aa: CASSEGQGMVYTYEQYF; cdr3_nt: TGTGCCAGCAGTGAAGGTCAGGGGATGGTTTATACCTACGAGCAGTACTTC
clone_size: few; d_call: TRBD1; v_call: TRBV15; j_call: TRBJ2-4; cdr3_aa: CATSLQGLAKNIQYF; cdr3_nt: TGTGCCACCAGCCTACAGGGGCTAGCCAAAAACATTCAGTACTTC
clone_size: many; d_call: TRBD1; v_call: TRBV19; j_call: TRBJ2-5; cdr3_aa: CASSNRDRGREETQYF; cdr3_nt: TGTGCCAGTAGTAACAGGGACAGGGGACGAGAAGAGACCCAGTACTTC
clone_size: few; d_call: -; v_call: TRBV27; j_call: TRBJ1-1; cdr3_aa: CASRLGGYDTEAFF; cdr3_nt: TGTGCCAGCAGGTTAGGGGGGTATGACACTGAAGCTTTCTTT
clone_size: many; d_call: TRBD2; v_call: TRBV28; j_call: TRBJ2-1; cdr3_aa: CASRGGLAGGSYNEQFF; cdr3_nt: TGTGCCAGCAGGGGAGGACTAGCGGGAGGGTCCTACAATGAGCAGTTCTTC
clone_size: -; d_call: TRBD1; v_call: TRBV18; j_call: TRBJ1-1; cdr3_aa: CASSPPGTGAPEAFF; cdr3_nt: TGTGCCAGCTCACCACCGGGGACAGGAGCCCCTGAAGCTTTCTTT
clone_size: many; d_call: -; v_call: TRBV7-2; j_call: TRBJ2-7; cdr3_aa: CASSLYDSSYEQYF; cdr3_nt: TGTGCCAGCAGCTTGTATGACAGCTCCTACGAGCAGTACTTC
clone_size: few; d_call: TRBD2; v_call: TRBV19; j_call: TRBJ2-1; cdr3_aa: CASSIVGLAGGGFYNEQFF; cdr3_nt: TGTGCCAGTAGTATAGTAGGACTAGCGGGGGGGGGTTTCTACAATGAGCAGTTCTTC
clone_size: few; d_call: TRBD2; v_call: TRBV27; j_call: TRBJ2-3; cdr3_aa: CASSPTSGGRDTQYF; cdr3_nt: TGTGCCAGCAGTCCTACTAGCGGGGGGCGAGATACGCAGTATTTT
clone_size: many; d_call: -; v_call: TRBV5-1; j_call: TRBJ2-7; cdr3_aa: CASSPDGSYEQYF; cdr3_nt: TGCGCCAGCAGCCCCGACGGGTCCTACGAGCAGTACTTC
clone_size: few; d_call: TRBD2; v_call: TRBV5-4; j_call: TRBJ2-7; cdr3_aa: CASRMGLAAYEQYF; cdr3_nt: TGTGCCAGCAGAATGGGACTAGCGGCCTACGAGCAGTACTTC
clone_size: few; d_call: TRBD1; v_call: TRBV27; j_call: TRBJ1-1; cdr3_aa: CASMDRGLMNTEAFF; cdr3_nt: TGTGCCAGCATGGACAGGGGGCTGATGAACACTGAAGCTTTCTTT
clone_size: few; d_call: -; v_call: TRBV12-5; j_call: TRBJ1-5; cdr3_aa: CASGRGDSNQPQHF; cdr3_nt: TGTGCTAGTGGGAGGGGGGATAGCAATCAGCCCCAGCATTTT
clone_size: few; d_call: TRBD2; v_call: TRBV7-9; j_call: TRBJ2-2; cdr3_aa: CASSPLDLAGVGTGELFF; cdr3_nt: TGTGCCAGCAGCCCCCTGGACCTAGCGGGAGTTGGGACCGGGGAGCTGTTTTTT
clone_size: many; d_call: TRBD1; v_call: TRBV12-3/TRBV12-4; j_call: TRBJ1-1; cdr3_aa: CASGTGDLNTEAFF; cdr3_nt: TGTGCCAGCGGGACAGGGGATCTGAACACTGAAGCTTTCTTT
clone_size: -; d_call: -; v_call: TRBV29-1; j_call: TRBJ2-1; cdr3_aa: CSVEGRVRDNEQFF; cdr3_nt: TGCAGCGTTGAAGGGCGAGTAAGAGACAATGAGCAGTTCTTC
clone_size: many; d_call: -; v_call: TRBV5-5; j_call: TRBJ2-7; cdr3_aa: CASSLSGAEQYF; cdr3_nt: TGTGCCAGCAGCTTGAGCGGTGCCGAGCAGTACTTC
clone_size: many; d_call: -; v_call: TRBV27; j_call: TRBJ2-7; cdr3_aa: CASSQQGPYEQYF; cdr3_nt: TGTGCCAGCAGTCAACAAGGCCCTTACGAGCAGTACTTC
clone_size: -; d_call: TRBD1; v_call: TRBV4-3; j_call: TRBJ2-7; cdr3_aa: CASSQGTGFPYEQYF; cdr3_nt: TGCGCCAGCAGCCAAGGGACAGGGTTCCCCTACGAGCAGTACTTC
clone_size: many; d_call: -; v_call: TRBV20-1; j_call: TRBJ2-7; cdr3_aa: CSARDPGAPYEQYF; cdr3_nt: TGCAGTGCTAGAGATCCGGGAGCGCCCTACGAGCAGTACTTC
clone_size: many; d_call: TRBD1; v_call: TRBV3-1; j_call: TRBJ2-7; cdr3_aa: CASSRPGQGVHEQYF; cdr3_nt: TGTGCCAGCAGCCGCCCGGGACAGGGGGTCCACGAGCAGTACTTC
clone_size: few; d_call: -; v_call: TRBV10-3; j_call: TRBJ1-5; cdr3_aa: CAISESVGHPRPPQHF; cdr3_nt: TGTGCCATCAGTGAGTCGGTGGGGCATCCGAGACCACCCCAGCATTTT
clone_size: few; d_call: -; v_call: TRBV30; j_call: TRBJ2-1; cdr3_aa: CAWTPWDGEIGWVFF; cdr3_nt: TGTGCCTGGACACCCTGGGACGGAGAAATTGGTTGGGTGTTCTTC
clone_size: many; d_call: TRBD2; v_call: TRBV30; j_call: TRBJ2-3; cdr3_aa: CAWSVGRAGTDTQYF; cdr3_nt: TGTGCCTGGAGTGTAGGGAGGGCCGGAACAGATACGCAGTATTTT
clone_size: many; d_call: -; v_call: TRBV24-1; j_call: TRBJ2-1; cdr3_aa: CATSDLADNEQFF; cdr3_nt: TGTGCCACCAGTGATTTAGCAGACAATGAGCAGTTCTTC
clone_size: -; d_call: TRBD2; v_call: TRBV6-5; j_call: TRBJ2-5; cdr3_aa: CASSYSSERGSGETQYF; cdr3_nt: TGTGCCAGCAGTTACTCTTCGGAGCGGGGGTCCGGAGAGACCCAGTACTTC
clone_size: -; d_call: -; v_call: TRBV28; j_call: TRBJ1-5; cdr3_aa: CASSLFVEGNQPQHF; cdr3_nt: TGTGCCAGCAGTTTATTCGTAGAGGGCAATCAGCCCCAGCATTTT
clone_size: -; d_call: -; v_call: TRBV19; j_call: TRBJ1-1; cdr3_aa: CATQSGITEAFF; cdr3_nt: TGTGCCACGCAATCCGGGATCACTGAAGCTTTCTTT
clone_size: many; d_call: TRBD1; v_call: TRBV7-2; j_call: TRBJ2-5; cdr3_aa: CASSLAFGQGAGYETQYF; cdr3_nt: TGTGCCAGCAGCTTAGCGTTTGGACAGGGGGCTGGGTACGAGACCCAGTACTTC
clone_size: few; d_call: -; v_call: TRBV27; j_call: TRBJ2-4; cdr3_aa: CASSLPIKGVSRLAKNIQYF; cdr3_nt: TGTGCCAGCAGTTTACCGATTAAGGGGGTCAGCAGACTAGCCAAAAACATTCAGTACTTC
clone_size: many; d_call: -; v_call: TRBV3-1; j_call: TRBJ1-5; cdr3_aa: CASSQVGSNQPQHF; cdr3_nt: TGTGCCAGCAGCCAAGTAGGGAGCAATCAGCCCCAGCATTTT